A selection of T cell receptor beta chains follows, all from one sample in a study of control samples from healthy donors and cancer patients. Sequencing used immunoSEQ multiplex PCR; TCRdb keeps in-frame clones, though not all of them. The repertoire has 150,000 to 200,000 clones, roughly 90% of them found once; the top ten carry 12%. Sequenced: blood. These TCRs come from a man aged 25-40 years in good health. Each CDR3 is given with its conserved first and last residue. A D gene is named only where the DNA matches it firmly. The listing skips clone size in some rows; elsewhere it reads once, few, many or a size class.

d_gene: TRBD1
v_gene: TRBV19
abundance: -
j_gene: TRBJ2-2
len: 15
CDR3aa: CASRNRDRVTGELFF
CDR3nt: TGTGCCAGTAGAAACCGGGACAGGGTCACCGGGGAGCTGTTTTTT

d_gene: -
v_gene: TRBV10-1
abundance: -
j_gene: TRBJ1-1
len: 16
CDR3aa: CASSDSRRPRGTEAFF
CDR3nt: TGCGCCAGCAGTGACTCTCGCCGCCCACGGGGCACTGAAGCTTTCTTT

d_gene: TRBD1
v_gene: TRBV7-2
abundance: -
j_gene: TRBJ2-7
len: 16
CDR3aa: CASSLTGTGSSYEQYF
CDR3nt: TGTGCCAGCAGCCTTACCGGGACAGGGAGCTCCTACGAGCAGTACTTC

d_gene: -
v_gene: TRBV2
abundance: -
j_gene: TRBJ1-5
len: 13
CDR3aa: CASSGRSHQPQHF
CDR3nt: TGTGCCAGCAGTGGAAGGTCGCATCAGCCCCAGCATTTT

d_gene: -
v_gene: TRBV28
abundance: -
j_gene: TRBJ1-2
len: 13
CDR3aa: CASIGPNNYGYTF
CDR3nt: TGTGCCAGCATTGGACCGAATAACTATGGCTACACCTTC

d_gene: -
v_gene: TRBV11-2
abundance: -
j_gene: TRBJ2-7
len: 14
CDR3aa: CASSFSGIPYEQYF
CDR3nt: TGTGCCAGCAGCTTTTCCGGGATCCCCTACGAGCAGTACTTC

d_gene: -
v_gene: TRBV19
abundance: -
j_gene: TRBJ1-1
len: 14
CDR3aa: CASSMGPSSTEAFF
CDR3nt: TGTGCCAGTAGTATGGGCCCGAGTAGCACTGAAGCTTTCTTT

d_gene: -
v_gene: TRBV19
abundance: -
j_gene: TRBJ2-5
len: 15
CDR3aa: CASRPAIGAQETQYF
CDR3nt: TGTGCCAGTAGACCCGCAATAGGTGCTCAAGAGACCCAGTACTTC

d_gene: TRBD1
v_gene: TRBV3-1/TRBV3-2
abundance: -
j_gene: TRBJ1-4
len: 16
CDR3aa: CASSPYRGRKNEKLFF
CDR3nt: TGTGCCAGCAGCCCTTACAGGGGCCGAAAAAATGAAAAACTGTTTTTT

d_gene: -
v_gene: TRBV5-6
abundance: once
j_gene: TRBJ2-4
len: 12
CDR3aa: CASSPDGNIQYF
CDR3nt: TGTGCCAGCAGCCCGGATGGGAACATTCAGTACTTC

d_gene: -
v_gene: TRBV27
abundance: -
j_gene: TRBJ1-1
len: 15
CDR3aa: CASSLDPGANSEAFF
CDR3nt: TGTGCCAGCAGTTTAGATCCGGGGGCGAACTCTGAAGCTTTCTTT